A selection of T cell receptor beta chains follows, all from one sample in a study of T cell responses to AZD1222 COVID-19 vaccine. TCRdb's table, derived via immunoSEQ multiplex PCR, lists solely in-frame clones and lacks some. This sample carries fewer than 200,000 clones, roughly 92% of them seen once, and the ten largest clones take 1% to 1.5%. The sample here was peripheral blood, taken on day 0 of AZD1222 vaccination. The receptors were gathered from an adult in good health. Each CDR3 is given with its conserved first and last residue. The order of the fields is D gene, clone size, V gene, J gene, CDR3 DNA, CDR3 protein. The D gene is left open where the match is weak. Clone sizes are given selectively: once, few, many, or a class where the clone is expanded.

d_gene: -; abundance: -; v_gene: TRBV6-4; j_gene: TRBJ1-4; CDR3nt: TGTGCCAGCAGTCCCGACCCACCCCCACCGGGCGAAAAACTGTTTTTT; CDR3aa: CASSPDPPPPGEKLFF
d_gene: TRBD1; abundance: -; v_gene: TRBV29-1; j_gene: TRBJ1-1; CDR3nt: TGCAGCGTGGACGGACAGGGCGGGACTGAAGCTTTCTTT; CDR3aa: CSVDGQGGTEAFF
d_gene: -; abundance: -; v_gene: TRBV20-1; j_gene: TRBJ1-2; CDR3nt: TGCAGTGCTAGTCATGGCTACACCTTC; CDR3aa: CSASHGYTF
d_gene: TRBD1; abundance: -; v_gene: TRBV12-3/TRBV12-4; j_gene: TRBJ1-1; CDR3nt: TGTGCCAGCAGTTCGACAGGGTTCACTGAAGCTTTCTTT; CDR3aa: CASSSTGFTEAFF
d_gene: -; abundance: -; v_gene: TRBV28; j_gene: TRBJ2-2; CDR3nt: TGTGCCAGCAGCCTCACTCCCGGGACTTACGGGGAGCTGTTTTTT; CDR3aa: CASSLTPGTYGELFF
d_gene: -; abundance: -; v_gene: TRBV3-1/TRBV3-2; j_gene: TRBJ1-2; CDR3nt: TGTGCCAGCAGCCAAGGGGGGGCGCTGATGGGTGGCTACACCTTC; CDR3aa: CASSQGGALMGGYTF
d_gene: -; abundance: -; v_gene: TRBV7-6; j_gene: TRBJ1-4; CDR3nt: TGTGCCAGCAGCTTTGGGGAAGGAAAACTGTTTTTT; CDR3aa: CASSFGEGKLFF
d_gene: -; abundance: -; v_gene: TRBV7-9; j_gene: TRBJ1-2; CDR3nt: TGTGCCAGCAGTCCTCGGGACTCCTACTATGGCTACACCTTC; CDR3aa: CASSPRDSYYGYTF
d_gene: -; abundance: -; v_gene: TRBV7-2; j_gene: TRBJ2-7; CDR3nt: TGTGCCAGCAGCTTACTACGAGGCTACGAGCAGTACTTC; CDR3aa: CASSLLRGYEQYF
d_gene: -; abundance: -; v_gene: TRBV1; j_gene: TRBJ1-6; CDR3nt: TGCACCGGGACAAGAGGATCACCCCTCCACTTT; CDR3aa: CTGTRGSPLHF
d_gene: TRBD2; abundance: -; v_gene: TRBV28; j_gene: TRBJ2-7; CDR3nt: TGTGCCAGCATCCAAAAGGGAGGGAGGTACGAGCAGTACTTC; CDR3aa: CASIQKGGRYEQYF
d_gene: TRBD2; abundance: -; v_gene: TRBV7-8; j_gene: TRBJ2-4; CDR3nt: TGTGCCAGCAGCCCTCTGGGACTAGCGGGACACATTCAGTACTTC; CDR3aa: CASSPLGLAGHIQYF
d_gene: TRBD1; abundance: -; v_gene: TRBV18; j_gene: TRBJ1-1; CDR3nt: TGTGCCAGCTCACCCACAGGGGGGGGCACTGAAGCTTTCTTT; CDR3aa: CASSPTGGGTEAFF
d_gene: TRBD1; abundance: -; v_gene: TRBV7-2; j_gene: TRBJ1-5; CDR3nt: TGTGCCAGCAGCTTGAGACAGGGAGATCAGCCCCAGCATTTT; CDR3aa: CASSLRQGDQPQHF
d_gene: -; abundance: -; v_gene: TRBV6-5; j_gene: TRBJ2-7; CDR3nt: TGTGCCAGCACCGATCCGACGGCTCTTAAGCAGTACTTC; CDR3aa: CASTDPTALKQYF
d_gene: -; abundance: -; v_gene: TRBV4-3; j_gene: TRBJ2-2; CDR3nt: TGCGCCAGCAGCCAAGATCCGACAGGCTCGAACACCGGGGAGCTGTTTTTT; CDR3aa: CASSQDPTGSNTGELFF
d_gene: -; abundance: -; v_gene: TRBV6-1; j_gene: TRBJ1-6; CDR3nt: TGTGCCAGCAGTGAAAACGGGTACTCCTATAATTCACCCCTCCACTTT; CDR3aa: CASSENGYSYNSPLHF
d_gene: TRBD2; abundance: -; v_gene: TRBV19; j_gene: TRBJ2-3; CDR3nt: TGTGCCAGTAGTATAGATGGGAAGACTAGCGGGGGGGTCACAGATACGCAGTATTTT; CDR3aa: CASSIDGKTSGGVTDTQYF
d_gene: -; abundance: -; v_gene: TRBV14; j_gene: TRBJ1-4; CDR3nt: TGTGCCAGCAGCCCCTACGCTACGGGAGAAAAACTGTTTTTT; CDR3aa: CASSPYATGEKLFF
d_gene: -; abundance: -; v_gene: TRBV3-1/TRBV3-2; j_gene: TRBJ1-3; CDR3nt: TGTGCCAGCAGCCAAGTCACAGCTTTGAGAAACACCATATATTTT; CDR3aa: CASSQVTALRNTIYF
d_gene: -; abundance: -; v_gene: TRBV4-1; j_gene: TRBJ2-7; CDR3nt: TGCGCCAGCAGCCATCCAAGGGGCGAGCAGTACTTC; CDR3aa: CASSHPRGEQYF
d_gene: -; abundance: -; v_gene: TRBV10-3; j_gene: TRBJ1-2; CDR3nt: TGTGCCATCAACAACGAGGGGTCAGGGAACTATGGCTACACCTTC; CDR3aa: CAINNEGSGNYGYTF
d_gene: -; abundance: -; v_gene: TRBV20-1; j_gene: TRBJ1-2; CDR3nt: TGCAGTGCTAGAGTGGGACTAGGATACACCTTC; CDR3aa: CSARVGLGYTF
d_gene: -; abundance: -; v_gene: TRBV6-5; j_gene: TRBJ1-1; CDR3nt: TGTGCCAGCAGTTACTCACAGAAACTGAACACTGAAGCTTTCTTT; CDR3aa: CASSYSQKLNTEAFF
d_gene: -; abundance: -; v_gene: TRBV7-3; j_gene: TRBJ2-2; CDR3nt: TGTGCCAGCAGCTTAACGGGGTTGACAGGGAACACCGGGGAGCTGTTTTTT; CDR3aa: CASSLTGLTGNTGELFF
d_gene: TRBD1; abundance: -; v_gene: TRBV27; j_gene: TRBJ1-2; CDR3nt: TGTGCCAGCAGTTTCGCCGGGACAGACTATGGCTACACCTTC; CDR3aa: CASSFAGTDYGYTF
d_gene: -; abundance: -; v_gene: TRBV4-2; j_gene: TRBJ2-1; CDR3nt: TGTGCCAGCAGCCAAGAAGAAAGGGAGCAGTTCTTC; CDR3aa: CASSQEEREQFF
d_gene: -; abundance: -; v_gene: TRBV14; j_gene: TRBJ2-7; CDR3nt: TGTGCCAGCAGCCAAGCGGGATACGAGCAGTACTTC; CDR3aa: CASSQAGYEQYF
d_gene: -; abundance: -; v_gene: TRBV18; j_gene: TRBJ2-3; CDR3nt: TGTGCCAGCTCACCGGCTGCCCGCACAGATACGCAGTATTTT; CDR3aa: CASSPAARTDTQYF
d_gene: TRBD1; abundance: once; v_gene: TRBV6-2/TRBV6-3; j_gene: TRBJ1-3; CDR3nt: TGTGCCAGCAGTTACTTCGGGACAGGGGCTGGAAACACCATATATTTT; CDR3aa: CASSYFGTGAGNTIYF
d_gene: -; abundance: -; v_gene: TRBV6-5; j_gene: TRBJ1-1; CDR3nt: TGTGCCAGCAGTTACGGTTTAGAGAACACTGAAGCTTTCTTT; CDR3aa: CASSYGLENTEAFF
d_gene: TRBD2; abundance: -; v_gene: TRBV7-6; j_gene: TRBJ2-5; CDR3nt: TGTGCCAGCTCCCTCCGGGGGGAGCCCTCACAAGAGACCCAGTACTTC; CDR3aa: CASSLRGEPSQETQYF
d_gene: -; abundance: -; v_gene: TRBV28; j_gene: TRBJ1-6; CDR3nt: TGTGCCAGCAGTTTAGAGTCCAACACCCTCCACTTT; CDR3aa: CASSLESNTLHF
d_gene: -; abundance: -; v_gene: TRBV5-4; j_gene: TRBJ2-2; CDR3nt: TGTGCCAGCAGCTTGGCGGGAACACAGGACGGGGAGCTGTTTTTT; CDR3aa: CASSLAGTQDGELFF
d_gene: -; abundance: -; v_gene: TRBV9; j_gene: TRBJ2-5; CDR3nt: TGTGCCAGCAGCGTAGGGGACTTGTACCAAGAGACCCAGTACTTC; CDR3aa: CASSVGDLYQETQYF
d_gene: TRBD1; abundance: -; v_gene: TRBV5-4; j_gene: TRBJ2-4; CDR3nt: TGTGCCTGCTGGACAGGGGGCGCGACGGCCAAAAACATTCAGTACTTC; CDR3aa: CACWTGGATAKNIQYF
d_gene: -; abundance: -; v_gene: TRBV13; j_gene: TRBJ2-1; CDR3nt: TGTGCCAGCAGCGCCCAACAGGGACCCTACTCCTACAATGAGCAGTTCTTC; CDR3aa: CASSAQQGPYSYNEQFF
d_gene: -; abundance: -; v_gene: TRBV4-3; j_gene: TRBJ2-1; CDR3nt: TGCGCCAGCAGCCTTGGGGCAGGAAGTGAGCAGTTCTTC; CDR3aa: CASSLGAGSEQFF
d_gene: TRBD1; abundance: -; v_gene: TRBV27; j_gene: TRBJ1-2; CDR3nt: TGTGCCAGCAGTTCCTCGACAGGGGGCACCTATGGCTACACCTTC; CDR3aa: CASSSSTGGTYGYTF
d_gene: TRBD2; abundance: -; v_gene: TRBV30; j_gene: TRBJ2-7; CDR3nt: TGTGCCTGGAGTGTTGCGGGGGGCTGGTACGAGCAGTACTTC; CDR3aa: CAWSVAGGWYEQYF
d_gene: TRBD1; abundance: -; v_gene: TRBV6-1; j_gene: TRBJ1-1; CDR3nt: TGTGCCAGCAGTGAAGCAACAGGGGTCTTTGAAGCTTTCTTT; CDR3aa: CASSEATGVFEAFF
d_gene: TRBD2; abundance: once; v_gene: TRBV14; j_gene: TRBJ2-7; CDR3nt: TGTGCCAGCAGCCAAGGGACTAGCGGGGCAAGCTCCTACGAGCAGTACTTC; CDR3aa: CASSQGTSGASSYEQYF
d_gene: TRBD2; abundance: -; v_gene: TRBV5-1; j_gene: TRBJ2-3; CDR3nt: TGCGCCAGCAGCTCCGGACTAGCGGGGGGGCTTGTGGGTGATACGCAGTATTTT; CDR3aa: CASSSGLAGGLVGDTQYF
d_gene: TRBD1; abundance: -; v_gene: TRBV19; j_gene: TRBJ1-1; CDR3nt: TGTGCCAGTAGTCTACAGGGGGCGTGGACTGAAGCTTTCTTT; CDR3aa: CASSLQGAWTEAFF
d_gene: TRBD1; abundance: -; v_gene: TRBV4-3; j_gene: TRBJ2-7; CDR3nt: TGCGCCAGCAGCCAAGGGGCGGGACAGGATTCCTACGAGCAGTACTTC; CDR3aa: CASSQGAGQDSYEQYF
d_gene: -; abundance: once; v_gene: TRBV12-3/TRBV12-4; j_gene: TRBJ2-2; CDR3nt: TGTGCCAGCAGACAGGCTAACACCGGGGAGCTGTTTTTT; CDR3aa: CASRQANTGELFF
d_gene: -; abundance: -; v_gene: TRBV20-1; j_gene: TRBJ2-1; CDR3nt: TGCAGTGCTAGTATTCGTGGAGCGTACAATGAGCAGTTCTTC; CDR3aa: CSASIRGAYNEQFF
d_gene: -; abundance: -; v_gene: TRBV20-1; j_gene: TRBJ2-1; CDR3nt: TGCAGTGTGACTAGTTCCAATGAGCAGTTCTTC; CDR3aa: CSVTSSNEQFF
d_gene: TRBD1; abundance: -; v_gene: TRBV7-8; j_gene: TRBJ1-3; CDR3nt: TGTGCCAGCAGCCTCCGTCCCGGGACAGGTTATGGAAACACCATATATTTT; CDR3aa: CASSLRPGTGYGNTIYF
d_gene: -; abundance: few; v_gene: TRBV6-5; j_gene: TRBJ1-1; CDR3nt: TGTGCCAGCAGTTCCCGCCAGGGCGCCGGTTTTGGGGCTTTCTTT; CDR3aa: CASSSRQGAGFGAFF
d_gene: -; abundance: -; v_gene: TRBV24-1; j_gene: TRBJ2-2; CDR3nt: TGTGCCACCAGTGGCGACACCGGGGAGCTGTTTTTT; CDR3aa: CATSGDTGELFF
d_gene: -; abundance: -; v_gene: TRBV24-1; j_gene: TRBJ1-2; CDR3nt: TGTGCCACCAGTGATTCCCAGGGGTTCTATGGCTACACCTTC; CDR3aa: CATSDSQGFYGYTF
d_gene: TRBD2; abundance: -; v_gene: TRBV4-2; j_gene: TRBJ2-2; CDR3nt: TGTGCCAGCAGCCACGGGGGGGGAGGTACCGGGGAGCTGTTTTTT; CDR3aa: CASSHGGGGTGELFF
d_gene: -; abundance: -; v_gene: TRBV24-1; j_gene: TRBJ2-5; CDR3nt: TGTGCCACCAGTGGGGGCAGAGACTACCAAGAGACCCAGTACTTC; CDR3aa: CATSGGRDYQETQYF